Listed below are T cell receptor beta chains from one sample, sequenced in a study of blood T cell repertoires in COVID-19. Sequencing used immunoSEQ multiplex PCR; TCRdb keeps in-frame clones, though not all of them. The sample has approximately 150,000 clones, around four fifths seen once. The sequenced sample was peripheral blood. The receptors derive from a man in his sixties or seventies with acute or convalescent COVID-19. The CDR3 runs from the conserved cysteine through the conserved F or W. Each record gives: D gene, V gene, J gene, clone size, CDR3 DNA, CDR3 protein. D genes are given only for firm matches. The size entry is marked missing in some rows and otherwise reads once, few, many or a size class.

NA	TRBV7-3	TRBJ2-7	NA	TGTGCCAGCAGCTTAGATACAGGACCCTACGAGCAGTACTTC	CASSLDTGPYEQYF
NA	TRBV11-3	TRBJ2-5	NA	TGTGCCAGCAGCTCCCAAGGGGGACTATCGGAGACCCAGTACTTC	CASSSQGGLSETQYF
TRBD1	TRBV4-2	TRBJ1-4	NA	TGTGCCAGCAGAGGGACAGGCGGTAATGAAAAACTGTTTTTT	CASRGTGGNEKLFF
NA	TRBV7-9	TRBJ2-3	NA	TGTGCCAGCAGCTTAGCTTTAGTGTGGAGCACAGATACGCAGTATTTT	CASSLALVWSTDTQYF
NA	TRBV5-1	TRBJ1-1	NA	TGCGCCAGCAGCTCCAGACAGGAGAGGGGCACTGAAGCTTTCTTT	CASSSRQERGTEAFF
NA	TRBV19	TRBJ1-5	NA	TGTGCCAGTAGGGTGGACAGACTCAATCAGCCCCAGCATTTT	CASRVDRLNQPQHF
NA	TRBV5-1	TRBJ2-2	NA	TGCGCCAGCAGCTTATCGGTTTTAGCGAACACCGGGGAGCTGTTTTTT	CASSLSVLANTGELFF
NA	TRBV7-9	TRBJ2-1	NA	TGTGCCAGCAGCCCCCCTCGGGCAGGGAATGAGCAGTTCTTC	CASSPPRAGNEQFF
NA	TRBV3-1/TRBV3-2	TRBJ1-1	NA	TGTGCCAGCAGCCATAGTTTCACTGAAGCTTTCTTT	CASSHSFTEAFF
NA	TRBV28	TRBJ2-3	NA	TGTGCCAGCAGGCCCTACAGGGCTAGCACAGATACGCAGTATTTT	CASRPYRASTDTQYF
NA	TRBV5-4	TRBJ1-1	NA	TGTGCCAGCAGCTTCCGCGGGGAGGCGGCCCCTGAAGCTTTCTTT	CASSFRGEAAPEAFF
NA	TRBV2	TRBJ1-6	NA	TGTGCCAGCAGTGACCGCCAGTCCTATAATTCACCCCTCCACTTT	CASSDRQSYNSPLHF
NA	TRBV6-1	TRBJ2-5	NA	TGTGCCAGCAGTGAACTGGGGGCCGGGACCCAGTACTTC	CASSELGAGTQYF
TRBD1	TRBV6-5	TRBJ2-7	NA	TGTGCCAGCAGTTACGGGCGACAGGGGTCCTACGAGCAGTACTTC	CASSYGRQGSYEQYF
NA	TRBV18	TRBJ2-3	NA	TGTGCCAGCTCGTCGGGACTTACAAACACAGATACGCAGTATTTT	CASSSGLTNTDTQYF
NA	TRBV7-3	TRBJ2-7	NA	TGTGCCAGCAGCATAGTAGCAGGAGGTGGCGAGCAGTACTTC	CASSIVAGGGEQYF
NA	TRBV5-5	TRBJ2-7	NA	TGTGCCAGCAGCTTGTCCTCTCAGGTACAGTACGAGCAGTACTTC	CASSLSSQVQYEQYF
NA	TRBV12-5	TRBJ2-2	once	TGTGCTAGTGGTTTGTGGCCGAACACCGGGGAGCTGTTTTTT	CASGLWPNTGELFF
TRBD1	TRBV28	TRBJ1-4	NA	TGTGCCAGCAGCCTTGGACAGGAAAATGAAAAACTGTTTTTT	CASSLGQENEKLFF
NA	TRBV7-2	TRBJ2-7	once	TGTGCCAGCAGCCGGGATGCCTACGAGCAGTACTTC	CASSRDAYEQYF
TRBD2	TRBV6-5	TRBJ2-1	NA	TGTGCCAGCAGTTCAAGTGGACTAGCGGGAGGAGGAGAGCAGTTCTTC	CASSSSGLAGGGEQFF
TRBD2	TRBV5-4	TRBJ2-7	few	TGTGCCAGCGGACTAGCGGGGGGGCTGAGAAACGAGCAGTACTTC	CASGLAGGLRNEQYF
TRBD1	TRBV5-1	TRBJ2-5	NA	TGCGCCAGCAGTTTGCCAGGGGGCGGAGAGACCCAGTACTTC	CASSLPGGGETQYF
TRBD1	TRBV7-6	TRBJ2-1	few	TGTGCCAGCAGCTTAGGATCCGACAGGGCGGCCTACAATGAGCAGTTCTTC	CASSLGSDRAAYNEQFF
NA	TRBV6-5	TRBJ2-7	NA	TGTGCCAGCAGTTGGTCCAGCTCCTACGAGCAGTACTTC	CASSWSSSYEQYF
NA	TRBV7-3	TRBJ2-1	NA	TGTGCCAGCAGCGAACAGGGTGTCCGGGATGAGCAGTTCTTC	CASSEQGVRDEQFF
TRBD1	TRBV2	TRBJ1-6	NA	TGTGCCACAAACGACAGGGGGGTTAATTCACCCCTCCACTTT	CATNDRGVNSPLHF
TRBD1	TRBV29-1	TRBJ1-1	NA	TGCAGCGTTGAGCCCTCTGGGACAGGGGCTGAAGCTTTCTTT	CSVEPSGTGAEAFF
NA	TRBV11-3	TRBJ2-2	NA	TGTGCCAGCAGCTATAGAGCCGGGGAGCTGTTTTTT	CASSYRAGELFF
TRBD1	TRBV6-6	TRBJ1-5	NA	TGTGCCAGCAACGACAGGGTCAATCAGCCCCAGCATTTT	CASNDRVNQPQHF
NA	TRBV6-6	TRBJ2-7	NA	TGTGCCAGCAGACAACAGGGAGACGAGCAGTACTTC	CASRQQGDEQYF
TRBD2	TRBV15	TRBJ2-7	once	TGTGCCACCAGCAGAGGTACTAGCGGGGCTACCTTCTACGAGCAGTACTTC	CATSRGTSGATFYEQYF
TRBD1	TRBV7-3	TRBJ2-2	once	TGTGCCAGCAGTCCCGAGGGGGCGGGCGGGGAGCTGTTTTTT	CASSPEGAGGELFF
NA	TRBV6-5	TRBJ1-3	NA	TGTGCCAGCACTAGAGCGACAGGCTCTGGAAACACCATATATTTT	CASTRATGSGNTIYF
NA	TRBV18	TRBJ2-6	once	TGTGCCAGCTCACCAGGGGCTGGTGGGGCCAACGTCCTGACTTTC	CASSPGAGGANVLTF
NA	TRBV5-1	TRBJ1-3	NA	TGCGCCAGCAGCCCCGATAGCCATAGCGCCATATATTTT	CASSPDSHSAIYF
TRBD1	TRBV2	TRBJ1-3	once	TGTGCCAGCAGTGCGACAGGGGGCGCGCTGGGAAACACCATATATTTT	CASSATGGALGNTIYF
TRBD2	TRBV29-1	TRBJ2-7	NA	TGCAGCGTTCTCGTACTAGCGGGAGAGACTACGAAGCAGTACTTC	CSVLVLAGETTKQYF
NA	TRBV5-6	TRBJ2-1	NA	TGTGCCAGCAGCCTGGGGCCAACATACAATGAGCAGTTCTTC	CASSLGPTYNEQFF
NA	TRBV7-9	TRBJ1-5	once	TGTGCCAGCAGCCTGACGGGACAGCCCCAGCATTTT	CASSLTGQPQHF
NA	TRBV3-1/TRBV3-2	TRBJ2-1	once	TGTGCCAGCAGCCAAGAGTTCCAAACTAATGAGCAGTTCTTC	CASSQEFQTNEQFF
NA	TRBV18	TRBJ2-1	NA	TGTGCCAGCTCACCCCTTAGTCGTGAAAATGAGCAGTTCTTC	CASSPLSRENEQFF
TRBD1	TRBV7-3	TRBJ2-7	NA	TGTGCCAGCAGCTCAAGGGCAGGGGGAAACGAGCAGTACTTC	CASSSRAGGNEQYF
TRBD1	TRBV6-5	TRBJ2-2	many	TGTGCCAGCAGTTACAGACAGGGTGGAACCGGGGAGCTGTTTTTT	CASSYRQGGTGELFF
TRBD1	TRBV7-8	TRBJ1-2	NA	TGTGCCAGCAGCTTTGTTGCAGACAGGGCTGACGGCTACACCTTC	CASSFVADRADGYTF
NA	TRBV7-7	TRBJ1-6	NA	TGTGCTAGCAGCCGTCCCGCCTACTCCTATAATTCACCCCTCCACTTT	CASSRPAYSYNSPLHF
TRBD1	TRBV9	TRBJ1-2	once	TGTGCCAGCAGCGTAGAACCAATTGTGGGACAGGGTTATTTTGGCTACACCTTC	CASSVEPIVGQGYFGYTF
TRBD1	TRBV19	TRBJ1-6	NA	TGTGCCAGTAGGAACCGGGACAGGGAAGGGACCCTCCACTTT	CASRNRDREGTLHF
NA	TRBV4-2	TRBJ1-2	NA	TGTGCCAGCAGCCAAGTACAGGGAATCTATGGCTACACCTTC	CASSQVQGIYGYTF
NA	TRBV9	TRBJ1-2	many	TGTGCCAGCAGCGTCCCTTCCCTAGGGGCGGACTATGGCTACACCTTC	CASSVPSLGADYGYTF
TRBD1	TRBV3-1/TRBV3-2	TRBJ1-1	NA	TGTGCCAGCAGCTTTCCCGGACAGGGAGAAGCTTTCTTT	CASSFPGQGEAFF
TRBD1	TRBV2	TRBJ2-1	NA	TGTGCCAGCAGTGGGGACAGGTACAATGAGCAGTTCTTC	CASSGDRYNEQFF
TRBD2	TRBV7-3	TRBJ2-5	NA	TGTGCCAGCAGGCAACCCGGCGGGAGAGACCAAGAGACCCAGTACTTC	CASRQPGGRDQETQYF
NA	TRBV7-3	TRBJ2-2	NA	TGTGCCAGCAGCTTAACGTCCAGGAACACCGGGGAGCTGTTTTTT	CASSLTSRNTGELFF
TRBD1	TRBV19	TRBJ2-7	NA	TGTGCCAGTAGTTCCCAGGGGGCCCTGTACGAGCAGTACTTC	CASSSQGALYEQYF
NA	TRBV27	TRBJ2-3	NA	TGTGCCAGCAGTTACCGAGGCACAGATACGCAGTATTTT	CASSYRGTDTQYF
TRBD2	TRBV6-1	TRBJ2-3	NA	TGTGCCAGCAGTGAGGGACGGACTAGCGACATGACAGATACGCAGTATTTT	CASSEGRTSDMTDTQYF